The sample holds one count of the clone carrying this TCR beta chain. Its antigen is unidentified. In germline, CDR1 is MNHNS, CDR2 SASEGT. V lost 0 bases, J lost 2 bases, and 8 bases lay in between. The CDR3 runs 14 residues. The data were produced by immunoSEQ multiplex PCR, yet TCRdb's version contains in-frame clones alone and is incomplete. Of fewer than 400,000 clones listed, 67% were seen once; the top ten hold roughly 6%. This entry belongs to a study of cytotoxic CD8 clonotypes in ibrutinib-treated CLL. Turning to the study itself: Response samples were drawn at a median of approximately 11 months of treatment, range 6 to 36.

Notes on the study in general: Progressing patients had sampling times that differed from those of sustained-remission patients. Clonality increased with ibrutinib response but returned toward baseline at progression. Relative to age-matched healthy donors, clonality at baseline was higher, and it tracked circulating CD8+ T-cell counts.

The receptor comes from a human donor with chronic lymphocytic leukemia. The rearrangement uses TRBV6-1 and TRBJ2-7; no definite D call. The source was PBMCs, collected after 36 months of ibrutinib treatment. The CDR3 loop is CASSEAQMTYEQYF. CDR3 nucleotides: TGTGCCAGCAGTGAAGCACAGATGACCTACGAGCAGTACTTC.